This TCR beta chain was identified in a study of shared clonotypes between healthy human individuals. Study summary: Two women and a few men aged 18 to 49 made up the donors. Study-level points and caveats: Investigators collected only blood, and repertoires in tissues likely differ.

Unsorted PBMC DNA sequencing spanned ten immunoSEQ deep assay plates. In the original workflow: ImmunoSEQ output held junction-only sequences without quality scores, so filtering differed. The table came from immunoSEQ multiplex PCR; TCRdb's copy has only in-frame clones and leaves some out. The DNA gave D and trimming, while V, J and clone size come from that table. The data hold roughly 500,000 clones, with roughly 80% observed a single time. Comment on this clone: As yet, its antigen is unknown.

The sequenced material came from PBMCs. This TCR came from a woman aged 40 to 50 in good health. Some clones in this sample may be carry-over from other donors' samples.

As DNA, the CDR3 is TGCAGCGTCGATAGTGGGACTAGCGGGACTTACGAGCAGTACTTC. It translates to CSVDSGTSGTYEQYF. V is TRBV29-1 and J is TRBJ2-7; 13 bases match TRBD2. Per the germline V gene, CDR1 is SQVTM and CDR2 is ANQGSEA. The CDR3 is made up of 15 amino acids. J was trimmed by 4 bases and V by 6 bases; bases with no gene match: 9.